The 3 T cell receptor beta chains in this list originate from one sample, sequenced in a study of cytomegalovirus exposure and HLA in healthy donors. In the PCR, 60 Vbeta and 13 Jbeta primers were used. Clones were read by immunoSEQ multiplex PCR, and TCRdb kept only the in-frame ones, dropping some. Seen in this sample are roughly 200,000 clones; the ten most common clones hold 5.5% to 7.5%. Sequenced material: PBMCs. All receptors derive from a man aged 25-45 years in good health and CMV-seronegative.

This sequence joins TRBV14 and TRBJ1-6; weak D call: TRBD1 (5 bases). Germline CDR1 is SGHDN and CDR2 is FVKESK. V was cut by 4 bases and J by 2 bases, with 12 bases left in between. The CDR3 totals 16 residues. The CDR3 region is CASSLGTIAYNSPLHF. CDR3 coding DNA: TGTGCCAGCAGCCTTGGGACTATCGCCTATAATTCACCCCTCCACTTT.

J is TRBJ2-1 and V is TRBV5-1; 11 nucleotides align to TRBD2. V lost 0 bases and J lost 2; bases outside the gene matches: 1. The CDR3 length is 16 residues. From germline, CDR1 is SGHRS and CDR2 YFSETQ. The CDR3 protein is CASSLGLAGTYNEQFF. As DNA, the CDR3 is TGCGCCAGCAGCTTGGGACTAGCGGGGACCTACAATGAGCAGTTCTTC.

The chain recombines TRBV28 with TRBJ2-7; 10 nucleotides line up with TRBD2. The CDR3 runs 14 residues. CDR1 and CDR2 (germline): MDHEN, SYDVKM. The V gene end was trimmed by 4 bases and the J gene end by 2 bases; junction bases not matched to a gene: 2. CDR3 residues: CASSSGLAAYEQYF. Here the CDR3 DNA reads TGTGCCAGCAGTTCAGGACTAGCGGCCTACGAGCAGTACTTC.